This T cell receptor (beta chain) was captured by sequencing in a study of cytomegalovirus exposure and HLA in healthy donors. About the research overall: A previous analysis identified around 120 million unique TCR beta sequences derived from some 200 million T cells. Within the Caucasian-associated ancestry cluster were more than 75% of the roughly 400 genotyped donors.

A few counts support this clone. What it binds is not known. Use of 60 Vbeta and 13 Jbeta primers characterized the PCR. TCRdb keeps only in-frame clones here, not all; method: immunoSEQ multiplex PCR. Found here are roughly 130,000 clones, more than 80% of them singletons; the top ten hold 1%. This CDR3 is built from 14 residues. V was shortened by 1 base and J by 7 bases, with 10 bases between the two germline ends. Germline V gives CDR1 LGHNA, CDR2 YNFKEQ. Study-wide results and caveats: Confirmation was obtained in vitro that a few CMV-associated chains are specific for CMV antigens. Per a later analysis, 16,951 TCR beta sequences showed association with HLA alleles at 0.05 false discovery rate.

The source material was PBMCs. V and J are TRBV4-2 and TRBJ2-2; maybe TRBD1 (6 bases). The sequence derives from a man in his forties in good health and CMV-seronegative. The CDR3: CASSQGTDDGELFF. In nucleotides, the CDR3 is TGTGCCAGCAGCCAAGGGACAGACGACGGGGAGCTGTTTTTT.